Shown below are 28 T cell receptor beta chains from a single sample sequenced in a study of radiation and T cells in renal cell carcinoma. The data were produced by immunoSEQ multiplex PCR, yet TCRdb's version contains in-frame clones alone and is incomplete. The profile shows 130,000 to 150,000 clones, roughly 90% of them singletons. The time point denotes: baseline pretreatment blood. As to treatment: 15 Gy SBRT to primary tumor, nephrectomy 4 weeks later. Sequenced material: blood, taken from a patient whose treatment included radiotherapy and nephrectomy. The receptors were sampled from a woman in her fifties or sixties with renal cell carcinoma.

The V and J genes are TRBV5-5 and TRBJ1-6, with D possibly matching TRBD1 (5 bases). This CDR3 has 14 residues. Trimming cost V 6 bases and J 7 bases, with 14 bases left between them. CDR1 SGHKS and CDR2 YYEKEE come from the germline V gene (reference sequence). CDR3 sequence: CASTPQGGNSPLHF. CDR3 sequence (DNA): TGTGCCAGCACCCCTCAGGGTGGCAATTCACCCCTCCACTTT.

This clone was seen a single time. V usage is TRBV7-8 and J usage is TRBJ1-1; perhaps TRBD1 as D (5 bases). CDR3 length equals 15 residues. The germline V gene has CDR1 SGHVS and CDR2 FQNEAQ. The V end lost 2 bases, the J end lost 0 bases, and 10 bases lay between the germline ends. As DNA, the CDR3 is TGTGCCAGCAGCTTACAGGGCGGAATGAACACTGAAGCTTTCTTT. Translated, it gives CASSLQGGMNTEAFF.

This clone was seen a handful of times. The chain combines TRBV30 with TRBJ1-1; D is unresolved. V was cut by 5 bases and J by 1 base, with 11 bases left in between. The germline gives CDR1 GTSNPN, CDR2 SVGIG (reference sequence). The CDR3 consists of 13 residues. The CDR3 sequence: CAWFLRGNTEAFF. The CDR3 nucleotides read TGTGCCTGGTTTCTCCGGGGGAACACTGAAGCTTTCTTT. Full variable domain (rest looked up from reference TRBV30 and TRBJ1-1): SQTIHQWPATLVQPVGSPLSLECTVEGTSNPNLYWYRQAAGRGLQLLFYSVGIGQISSEVPQNLSASRPQDRQFILSSKKLLLSDSGFYLCAWFLRGNTEAFFGQGTRLTVV.

The chain recombines TRBV6-6 with TRBJ1-5; maybe TRBD1 (5 bases). The CDR3 totals 13 residues. CDR1 is MNHNY, CDR2 SVGAGI, per germline (reference sequence). V shed 5 bases and J shed 5 bases, with 10 bases lying between them. The CDR3 DNA reads TGTGCCAGCAGTCCCCTAGGGGATCAGCCCCAGCATTTT. It translates to CASSPLGDQPQHF.

This chain uses TRBV5-6 with TRBJ2-5; the D gene is possibly TRBD2 (5 bases). The end of the DNA aligns better with TRBJ2-7, so the J call may be wrong. CDR1 SGHDT and CDR2 YYEEEE come from the germline V gene. There are 15 residues in the CDR3. This chain's CDR3 is CASSRPSRATYEQYF. CDR3 nucleotides: TGTGCCAGCAGCCGTCCTTCGAGGGCCACCTACGAGCAGTACTTC.

The chain employs TRBV5-1 and TRBJ2-1; either TRBD1 or TRBD2 may supply D (6 bases each). With 5 bases removed from V and 9 bases from J, the gap between germline ends came to 18 bases. Germline V CDR1 and CDR2: SGHRS, YFSETQ. The CDR3 is 14 amino acids. The CDR3 coding sequence is TGCGCCAGCAGTTCGGGGGCTGGCGGTACTGAGCAGTTCTTC. Translation gives CASSSGAGGTEQFF.

The V gene is TRBV2, the J gene TRBJ1-4; D is perhaps TRBD1 (5 bases). The V gene's germline CDR1 is SNHLY and CDR2 FYNNEI. Trimming took off 11 bases at V and 0 bases at J, with 16 bases between the two ends. The CDR3 spans 15 residues. DNA of the CDR3: TGTGCCGGAACCGGGGCTGTCACAACTAATGAAAAACTGTTTTTT. Its translation is CAGTGAVTTNEKLFF.

The rearrangement joins TRBV2 to TRBJ1-2, with D unresolved. Germline V gene sequence: CDR1 SNHLY, CDR2 FYNNEI. The ends were cut back, 3 bases at V and 4 bases at J, with 9 bases in the middle. The CDR3 contains 13 residues. CDR3 region: CASSEQAFYGYTF. CDR3 DNA sequence: TGTGCCAGCAGTGAGCAGGCGTTCTATGGCTACACCTTC.

This clone was counted once. The chain combines TRBV29-1 with TRBJ2-5, with 9 bases matching TRBD1. Germline V gene lookup returns CDR1 SQVTM and CDR2 ANQGSEA. The J segment lost 4 bases and the V segment lost 6 bases, leaving 6 bases of the junction unmatched. The CDR3 covers 13 residues. CDR3 sequence (DNA): TGCAGCGTGGGACAGGGCCTGGCAGAGACCCAGTACTTC. It is translated as CSVGQGLAETQYF.

CDR3 nucleotides: TGTGCCAGCAGCTTTGACAGGCGGACCGGGGAGCTGTTTTTT. This encodes CASSFDRRTGELFF. The chain joins TRBV11-2 to TRBJ2-2, with D maybe TRBD1 (6 bases). Per germline, CDR1 SGHAT and CDR2 FQNNGV. The CDR3 loop spans 14 amino acids. Trimming removed 3 bases at V and 5 bases at J, with 10 bases between. The full variable domain, in which reference TRBV11-2 and TRBJ2-2 provide the parts outside the CDR3, is EAGVAQSPRYKIIEKRQSVAFWCNPISGHATLYWYQQILGQGPKLLIQFQNNGVVDDSQLPKDRFSAERLKGVDSTLKIQPAKLEDSAVYLCASSFDRRTGELFFGEGSRLTVL.

The V and J genes are TRBV5-1 and TRBJ1-3, with TRBD1 as a possible D gene (5 bases). CDR3 length: 15 amino acids. Germline CDR1 SGHRS, CDR2 YFSETQ. Trimming pared 3 bases from V and 2 bases from J, leaving 12 bases between. The CDR3 DNA is TGCGCCAGCAGCTCGGGGCGGGGGACTGGAAACACCATATATTTT. Encoded protein: CASSSGRGTGNTIYF.

V usage is TRBV7-2 and J usage is TRBJ2-1; TRBD2 might be the D (7 bases). Germline lookup yields CDR1 SGHTA and CDR2 FQGNSA. Trimming cost V 5 bases and J 8 bases, with 19 bases left between them. The CDR3 is made up of 15 amino acids. The CDR3 coding sequence is TGTGCCAGCAGCCCCGGGGGGCACCCCCCCTATGAGCAGTTCTTC. Its translation is CASSPGGHPPYEQFF. The full variable domain, in which reference TRBV7-2 and TRBJ2-1 provide the parts outside the CDR3, is GAGVSQSPSNKVTEKGKDVELRCDPISGHTALYWYRQSLGQGLEFLIYFQGNSAPDKSGLPSDRFSAERTGGSVSTLTIQRTQQEDSAVYLCASSPGGHPPYEQFFGPGTRLTVL.

This clone was found once. The gene calls are TRBV7-9 and TRBJ2-1; D unclear. V was pared by 4 bases and J by 7 bases, with 23 bases between. The CDR3 sequence is 17 residues long. Per the germline V gene, CDR1 is SEHNR and CDR2 is FQNEAQ (reference sequence). The CDR3 sequence is CASSSSLAISGHNEQFF. The DNA for the CDR3 is TGTGCCAGCAGCTCCTCTCTTGCGATCTCGGGCCATAATGAGCAGTTCTTC.

This clone was found once. The chain combines TRBV2 with TRBJ1-6; D is ambiguous. V lost 11 bases, J lost 0 bases, and 23 bases lay in between. The CDR3 is 18 amino acids. The germline CDR1 and CDR2 sequences are SNHLY and FYNNEI. CDR3 amino acids: CASKAWATVNSYNSPLHF. The CDR3 DNA follows: TGTGCCTCGAAGGCATGGGCAACCGTAAACTCCTATAATTCACCCCTCCACTTT.

The chain employs TRBV5-1 and TRBJ2-2, with TRBD2 as a possible D gene (5 bases). The CDR3 has 15 amino acids. Trimming took 7 bases from V and 4 from J, leaving 17 bases between them. Germline CDR1 is SGHRS and CDR2 is YFSETQ. This CDR3 reads CASAWRADSTGELFF. The CDR3 nucleotides read TGCGCCAGCGCCTGGCGGGCTGATAGCACCGGGGAGCTGTTTTTT.

The CDR3, as DNA: TGCAGCGCCGACAGGGATTGGGATACGCAGTATTTT. Translating it yields CSADRDWDTQYF. V gene TRBV29-1 combines with J gene TRBJ2-3; 7 positions agree with TRBD1. The CDR3 consists of 12 residues. The germline V gene encodes CDR1 SQVTM and CDR2 ANQGSEA. V trimming: 7 bases; J trimming: 6 bases; junction bases outside the gene matches: 7.

The count of this clone is one. The J gene is TRBJ1-2, the V gene TRBV4-3; D is uncertain. The length of the CDR3 is 13 residues. V was trimmed by 0 bases and J by 8 bases, leaving 10 bases between them. Germline V gives CDR1 LGHNA, CDR2 YSLEER. CDR3 residues: CASSQEAFWGYTF. CDR3 sequence (DNA): TGCGCCAGCAGCCAAGAGGCATTTTGGGGCTACACCTTC.

The chain is built from TRBV4-1 and TRBJ2-3; TRBD2 matches 16 bases. The germline gives CDR1 MGHRA, CDR2 YSYEKL. With 4 bases clipped from V and 0 bases from J, the junction kept 7 bases outside the gene matches. This CDR3 region has 19 residues. As DNA, the CDR3 is TGCGCCAGCAGCCGAGTCCCGGGACTAGCGGGGGGGAGCACAGATACGCAGTATTTT. This codes for CASSRVPGLAGGSTDTQYF.

V usage is TRBV5-1 and J usage is TRBJ2-1; 8 positions match TRBD2. V trimming: 0 bases; J trimming: 0 bases; junction bases outside the gene matches: 2. This CDR3 is 16 amino acids long. CDR1 and CDR2 (germline): SGHRS, YFSETQ. The CDR3 spells CASSLDGGASYNEQFF. The CDR3 DNA reads as TGCGCCAGCAGCTTGGACGGGGGGGCCTCCTACAATGAGCAGTTCTTC.

The chain links TRBV7-2 to TRBJ2-2, with 8 nucleotides matching TRBD1. Germline-derived CDR1 and CDR2 are SGHTA and FQGNSA. This CDR3 is 15 amino acids long. V lost 5 bases and J lost 2; bases outside the gene matches: 4. The CDR3 region has the DNA TGTGCCAGCAGCCCGGACAGGGTTAACACCGGGGAGCTGTTTTTT. Its protein product is CASSPDRVNTGELFF.

The CDR3 bases are TGTGCCAGCAGCCAAGAACGGGGCATGGGATCACCCCTCCACTTT. This translates into CASSQERGMGSPLHF. This chain joins TRBV5-4 and TRBJ1-6; tentative D call: TRBD1 (5 bases). V dropped 4 bases and J dropped 10 bases, with 18 bases sitting between them. The CDR3 runs 15 residues. CDR1 is SGHNT and CDR2 is YYREEE in the germline V gene (reference sequence).

The V call is TRBV19, the J call TRBJ1-5; a weak D match, TRBD1 (6 bases). V shed 6 bases and J shed 2 bases, with 8 bases lying between them. CDR1 is LNHDA, CDR2 SQIVND, per germline (reference sequence). The CDR3 totals 13 residues. The CDR3 DNA reads TGTGCCAGTAGCGGGGGCCGCAATCAGCCCCAGCATTTT. This translates into CASSGGRNQPQHF.

This chain uses TRBV5-4 with TRBJ1-4; 7 bases agree with TRBD1. The CDR3 loop spans 12 amino acids. J gave up 11 bases and V 4 bases, and 5 bases lay outside the gene matches. The germline V gene has CDR1 SGHNT and CDR2 YYREEE (reference sequence). DNA of the CDR3: TGTGCCAGCAGCCAAGGACAGGCCAAACTGTTTTTT. This sequence encodes CASSQGQAKLFF. The complete variable domain, with remaining parts taken from reference TRBV5-4 and TRBJ1-4, reads ETGVTQSPTHLIKTRGQQVTLRCSSQSGHNTVSWYQQALGQGPQFIFQYYREEENGRGNFPPRFSGLQFPNYSSELNVNALELDDSALYLCASSQGQAKLFFGSGTQLSVL.

V gene TRBV29-1 combines with J gene TRBJ2-2; D ambiguous. The CDR3 spans 12 residues. CDR1 is SQVTM, CDR2 ANQGSEA, per germline. The V gene lost 4 bases and the J gene lost 3 bases, with 6 bases spanning the gap. The CDR3 DNA reads as TGCAGCGTTGTTTCCCACACCGGGGAGCTGTTTTTT. This translates into CSVVSHTGELFF.

The chain has TRBV6-6 and TRBJ1-5; D may be TRBD1 (6 bases). Germline values: CDR1 MNHNY, CDR2 SVGAGI (reference sequence). The CDR3 spans 15 residues. Trimming removed 6 bases at V and 2 bases at J, with 14 bases between. The CDR3 loop reads CASSRRGSGNQPQHF. CDR3 nucleotides: TGTGCCAGCAGCCGAAGGGGGTCGGGCAATCAGCCCCAGCATTTT.

The gene calls are TRBV7-9 and TRBJ1-2; possible D gene TRBD1, 6 bases. The germline V gene encodes CDR1 SEHNR and CDR2 FQNEAQ (reference sequence). CDR3 length: 14 residues. The germline V and J ends were trimmed by 5 bases and 0 bases, with 10 bases remaining between them. The CDR3 DNA follows: TGTGCCAGCAGCGGAACAGGGACTAACTATGGCTACACCTTC. It encodes CASSGTGTNYGYTF.

The rearrangement uses TRBV5-5 and TRBJ1-1; D is unclear. Germline assignment: CDR1 SGHKS and CDR2 YYEKEE (reference sequence). The CDR3 has 14 amino acids. Trimming pared 5 bases from V and 2 bases from J, leaving 13 bases between. CDR3 in amino acids: CASRRVGVNTEAFF. The DNA of the CDR3 is TGTGCCAGCAGAAGGGTGGGTGTAAACACTGAAGCTTTCTTT.

V gene TRBV5-8 combines with J gene TRBJ1-2, with D tentatively TRBD1 (5 bases). The CDR3 covers 14 residues. Germline CDR1 and CDR2: SGHTS and YDEGEE. Trimming left V 0 bases short and J 3 bases short, with 9 bases between. Here the CDR3 reads CASSLGGVHYGYTF. CDR3 in DNA: TGTGCCAGCAGCTTGGGAGGGGTGCACTATGGCTACACCTTC.